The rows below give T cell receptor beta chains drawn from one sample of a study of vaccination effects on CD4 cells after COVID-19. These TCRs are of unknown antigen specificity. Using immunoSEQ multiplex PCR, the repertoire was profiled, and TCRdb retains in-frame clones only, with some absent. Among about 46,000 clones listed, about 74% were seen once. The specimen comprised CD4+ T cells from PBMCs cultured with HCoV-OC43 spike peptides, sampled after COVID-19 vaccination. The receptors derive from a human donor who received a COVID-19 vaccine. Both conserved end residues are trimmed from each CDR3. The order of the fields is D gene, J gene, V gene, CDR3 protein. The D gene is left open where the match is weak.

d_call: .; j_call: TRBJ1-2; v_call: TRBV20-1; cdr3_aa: SARQSYGYT
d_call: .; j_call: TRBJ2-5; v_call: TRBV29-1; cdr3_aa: SVEGRPGFQETQY
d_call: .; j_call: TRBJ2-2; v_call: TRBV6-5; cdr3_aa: ASRTRLGGAGELF
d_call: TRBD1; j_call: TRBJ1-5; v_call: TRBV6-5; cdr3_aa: ASSPDRGSNQPQH
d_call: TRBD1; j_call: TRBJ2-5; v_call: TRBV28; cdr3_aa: ASSSGQEETQY
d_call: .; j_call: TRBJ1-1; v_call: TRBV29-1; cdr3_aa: SVARGRNTEAF
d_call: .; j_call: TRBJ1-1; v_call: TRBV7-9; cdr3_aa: ASSLDQGRAF
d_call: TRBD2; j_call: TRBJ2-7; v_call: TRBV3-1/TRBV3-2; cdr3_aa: ASSPGTSFPYEQY
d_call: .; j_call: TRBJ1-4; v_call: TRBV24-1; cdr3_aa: ATSAGGNEKLF
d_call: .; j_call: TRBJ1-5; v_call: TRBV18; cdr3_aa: ASSPSAGEYADQPQH
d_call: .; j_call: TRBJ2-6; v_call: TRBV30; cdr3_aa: AWTELWRTDFSGANVLT
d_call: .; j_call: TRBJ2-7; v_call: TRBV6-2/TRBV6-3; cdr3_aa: ASSYIDRGSSYEQY
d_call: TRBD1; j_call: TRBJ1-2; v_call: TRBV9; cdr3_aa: ASSVLSDRNRRYT
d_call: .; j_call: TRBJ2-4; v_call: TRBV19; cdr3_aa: ASSIEGGGMNIQY
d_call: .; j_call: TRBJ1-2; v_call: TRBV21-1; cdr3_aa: ASSKRDSYGYT
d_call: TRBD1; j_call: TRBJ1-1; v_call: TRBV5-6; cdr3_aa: ASSRRTGINTEAF
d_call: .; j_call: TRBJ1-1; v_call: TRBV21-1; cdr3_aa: ASSKLRREAF
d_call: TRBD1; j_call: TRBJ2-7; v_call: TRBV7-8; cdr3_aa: ASSPRVIGQGSYEQY
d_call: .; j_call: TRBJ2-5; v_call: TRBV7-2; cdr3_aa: ASSRPAETQY
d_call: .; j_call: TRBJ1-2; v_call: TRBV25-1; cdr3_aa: ASSELGNGYT
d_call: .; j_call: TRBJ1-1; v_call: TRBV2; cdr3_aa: ASSEDGNTEAF
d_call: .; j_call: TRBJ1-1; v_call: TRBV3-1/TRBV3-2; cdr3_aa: ASSQVRGYTEAF